This T cell receptor (beta chain) originates from a study of cytomegalovirus exposure and HLA in healthy donors. Primers: 60 Vbeta forward and 13 Jbeta reverse. TCRdb's copy holds only in-frame clones and misses some; the assay was immunoSEQ multiplex PCR. The repertoire holds about 200,000 clones, with 75% to 85% as singletons. The CDR3 length is 13 residues. Trimming took off 4 bases at V and 5 bases at J, with 11 bases between the two ends. Germline assignment: CDR1 SGHTA and CDR2 FQGTGA. This clone was counted only a few times. The receptor comes from a male donor in good health and CMV-seropositive. The V gene is TRBV7-3, the J gene TRBJ2-5; a weak D match, TRBD1 (6 bases). Source material: PBMCs. The CDR3 sequence: CASSSRGGETQYF. CDR3 sequence (DNA): TGTGCCAGCAGCTCCAGGGGTGGTGAGACCCAGTACTTC.